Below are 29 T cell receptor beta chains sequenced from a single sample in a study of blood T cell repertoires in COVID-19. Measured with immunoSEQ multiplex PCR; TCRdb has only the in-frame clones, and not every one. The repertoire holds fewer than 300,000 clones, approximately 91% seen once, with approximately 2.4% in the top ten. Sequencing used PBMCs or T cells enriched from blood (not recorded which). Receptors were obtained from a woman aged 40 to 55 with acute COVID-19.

CDR3 protein: CASSVGPAIRTGGGTEAFF. The CDR3 DNA reads TGTGCCAGCAGCGTAGGGCCCGCAATTAGGACAGGGGGCGGTACTGAAGCTTTCTTT. The rearrangement joins TRBV9 to TRBJ1-1; 11 bases fit TRBD1. The CDR3 contains 19 residues. Germline assignment: CDR1 SGDLS and CDR2 YYNGEE. V was clipped by 0 bases and J by 5 bases; unmatched bases: 15.

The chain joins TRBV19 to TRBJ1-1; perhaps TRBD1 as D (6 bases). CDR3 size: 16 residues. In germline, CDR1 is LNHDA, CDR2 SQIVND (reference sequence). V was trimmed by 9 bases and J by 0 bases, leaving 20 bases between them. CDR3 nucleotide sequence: TGTGCCAGCCAGCAACCACACAGGGCAATGAACACTGAAGCTTTCTTT. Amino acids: CASQQPHRAMNTEAFF.

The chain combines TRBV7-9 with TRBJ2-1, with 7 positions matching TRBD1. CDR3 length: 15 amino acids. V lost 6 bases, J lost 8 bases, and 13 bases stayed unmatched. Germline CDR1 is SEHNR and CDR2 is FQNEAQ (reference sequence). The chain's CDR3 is CASSPTGTDWDEQFF. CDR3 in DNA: TGTGCCAGCAGTCCTACCGGGACAGACTGGGATGAGCAGTTCTTC.

This CDR3 reads CASSSQSGSGELFF. CDR3 bases: TGTGCCAGCAGCTCCCAGTCAGGGTCCGGGGAGCTGTTTTTT. The chain employs TRBV7-3 and TRBJ2-2, with a tentative D call TRBD1 (5 bases). Germline V CDR1 and CDR2: SGHTA, FQGTGA. V was trimmed by 4 bases and J by 6 bases, leaving 12 bases between them. The CDR3 is made up of 14 amino acids.

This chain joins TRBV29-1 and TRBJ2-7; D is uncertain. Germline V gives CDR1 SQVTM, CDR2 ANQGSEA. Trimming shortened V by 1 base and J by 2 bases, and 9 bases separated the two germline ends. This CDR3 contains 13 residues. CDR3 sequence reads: CSVEAEQAYEQYF. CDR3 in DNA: TGCAGCGTTGAAGCTGAGCAGGCCTACGAGCAGTACTTC.

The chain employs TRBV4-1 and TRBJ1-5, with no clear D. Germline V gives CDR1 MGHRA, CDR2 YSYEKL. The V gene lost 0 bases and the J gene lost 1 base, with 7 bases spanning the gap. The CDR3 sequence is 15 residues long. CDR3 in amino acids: CASSQEVGSNQPQHF. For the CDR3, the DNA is TGCGCCAGCAGCCAAGAAGTGGGCAGCAATCAGCCCCAGCATTTT.

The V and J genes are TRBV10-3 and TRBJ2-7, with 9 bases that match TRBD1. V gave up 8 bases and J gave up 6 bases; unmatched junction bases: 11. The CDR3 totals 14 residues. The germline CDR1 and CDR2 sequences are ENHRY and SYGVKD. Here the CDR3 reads CAIPTPGQGSEQYF. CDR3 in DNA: TGTGCCATCCCAACTCCGGGACAGGGCTCCGAGCAGTACTTC.

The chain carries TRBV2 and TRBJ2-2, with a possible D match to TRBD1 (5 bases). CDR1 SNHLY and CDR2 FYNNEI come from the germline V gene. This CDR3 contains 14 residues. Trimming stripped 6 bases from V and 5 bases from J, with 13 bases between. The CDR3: CASRDTQPTGELFF. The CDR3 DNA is TGTGCCAGCAGGGACACGCAGCCGACCGGGGAGCTGTTTTTT.

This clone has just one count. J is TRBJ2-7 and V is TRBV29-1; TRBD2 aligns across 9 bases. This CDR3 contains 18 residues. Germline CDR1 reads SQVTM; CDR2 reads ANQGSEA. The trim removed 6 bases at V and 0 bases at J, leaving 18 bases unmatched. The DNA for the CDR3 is TGCAGCGTCCTCCCCGTCCCGACTAGCGGAAGCAGCTCCTACGAGCAGTACTTC. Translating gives CSVLPVPTSGSSSYEQYF.

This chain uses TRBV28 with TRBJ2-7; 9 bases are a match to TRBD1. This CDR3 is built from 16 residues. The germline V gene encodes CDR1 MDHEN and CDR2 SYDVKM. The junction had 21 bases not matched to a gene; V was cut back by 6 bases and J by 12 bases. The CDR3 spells CASSINPAGTGYQGYF. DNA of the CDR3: TGTGCCAGCAGCATAAACCCGGCGGGGACAGGGTACCAGGGGTACTTC.

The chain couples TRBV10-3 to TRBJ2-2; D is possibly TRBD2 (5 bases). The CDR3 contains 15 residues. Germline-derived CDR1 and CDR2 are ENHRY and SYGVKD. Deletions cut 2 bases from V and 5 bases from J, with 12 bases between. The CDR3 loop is CAISEVSGETGELFF. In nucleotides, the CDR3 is TGTGCCATCAGTGAGGTCAGCGGAGAAACCGGGGAGCTGTTTTTT.

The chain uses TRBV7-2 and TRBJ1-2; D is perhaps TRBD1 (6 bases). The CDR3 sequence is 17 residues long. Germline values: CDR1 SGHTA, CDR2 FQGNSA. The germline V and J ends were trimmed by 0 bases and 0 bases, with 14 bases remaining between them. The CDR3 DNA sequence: TGTGCCAGCAGCTTAGCCGGGGGGGCTGGCGCTAACTATGGCTACACCTTC. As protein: CASSLAGGAGANYGYTF.

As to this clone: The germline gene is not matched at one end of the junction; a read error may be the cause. For the CDR3, the DNA is TGCGTCAGCAGCCTCGGACAGGGAGATCGGGGTGGCTACACCTTC. Its translation is CVSSLGQGDRGGYTF. The chain couples TRBV4-1 to TRBJ1-2; 8 nucleotides match TRBD1. This CDR3 contains 15 residues. From germline, CDR1 is MGHRA and CDR2 YSYEKL.

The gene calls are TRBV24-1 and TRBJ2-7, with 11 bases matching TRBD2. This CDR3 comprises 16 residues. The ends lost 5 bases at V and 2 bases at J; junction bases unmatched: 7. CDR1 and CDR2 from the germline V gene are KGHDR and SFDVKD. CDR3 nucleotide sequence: TGTGCCACCAGTGCCGTGACTAGCGGGAATACCTACGAGCAGTACTTC. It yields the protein CATSAVTSGNTYEQYF.

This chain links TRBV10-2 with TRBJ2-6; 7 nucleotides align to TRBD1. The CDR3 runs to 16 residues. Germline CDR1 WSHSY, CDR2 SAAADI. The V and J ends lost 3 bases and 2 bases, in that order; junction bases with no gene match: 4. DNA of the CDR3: TGCGCCAGCAGTGAAACGACAGGGACTGGGGCCAACGTCCTGACTTTC. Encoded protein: CASSETTGTGANVLTF.

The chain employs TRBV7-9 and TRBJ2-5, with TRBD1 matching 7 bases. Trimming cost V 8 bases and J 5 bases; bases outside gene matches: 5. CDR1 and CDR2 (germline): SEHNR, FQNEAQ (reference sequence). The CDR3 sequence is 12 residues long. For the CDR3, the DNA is TGTGCCAGCGGAAACAGGGGTGAGACCCAGTACTTC. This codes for CASGNRGETQYF.

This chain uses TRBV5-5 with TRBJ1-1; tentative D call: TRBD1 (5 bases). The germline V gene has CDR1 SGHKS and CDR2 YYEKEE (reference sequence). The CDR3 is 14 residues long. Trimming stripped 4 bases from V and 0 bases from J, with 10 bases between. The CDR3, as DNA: TGTGCCAGCAGCCTTCTCAGGGTGAACACTGAAGCTTTCTTT. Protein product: CASSLLRVNTEAFF.

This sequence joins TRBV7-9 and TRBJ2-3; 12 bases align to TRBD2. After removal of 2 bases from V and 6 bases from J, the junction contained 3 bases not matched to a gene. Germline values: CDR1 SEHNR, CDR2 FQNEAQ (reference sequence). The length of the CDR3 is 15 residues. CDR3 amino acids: CASSLTSGRRDTQYF. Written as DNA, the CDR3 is TGTGCCAGCAGCTTAACTAGCGGGAGGAGGGATACGCAGTATTTT.

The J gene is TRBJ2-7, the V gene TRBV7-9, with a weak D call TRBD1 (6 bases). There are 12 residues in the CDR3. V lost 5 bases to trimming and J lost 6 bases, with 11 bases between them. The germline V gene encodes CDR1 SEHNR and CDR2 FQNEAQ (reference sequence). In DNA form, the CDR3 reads TGTGCCAGCAGCCCCCAGGGGTTCGAGCAGTACTTC. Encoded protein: CASSPQGFEQYF.

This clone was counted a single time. The chain's CDR3 is CASRGQGANEQFF. The CDR3 DNA is TGTGCCAGTAGAGGACAGGGGGCAAATGAGCAGTTCTTC. The gene calls are TRBV19 and TRBJ2-1, with 11 bases identical to TRBD1. The CDR3 runs to 13 residues. Germline assignment: CDR1 LNHDA and CDR2 SQIVND (reference sequence). V shed 6 bases, J shed 7 bases, and the junction held 2 bases outside the gene matches.

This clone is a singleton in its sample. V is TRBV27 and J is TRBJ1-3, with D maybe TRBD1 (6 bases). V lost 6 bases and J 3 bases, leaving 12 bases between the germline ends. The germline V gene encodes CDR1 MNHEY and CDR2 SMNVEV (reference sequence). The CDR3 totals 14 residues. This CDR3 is CASSLGGRGNTIYF. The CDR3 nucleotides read TGTGCCAGCAGCCTAGGGGGTCGTGGAAACACCATATATTTT.

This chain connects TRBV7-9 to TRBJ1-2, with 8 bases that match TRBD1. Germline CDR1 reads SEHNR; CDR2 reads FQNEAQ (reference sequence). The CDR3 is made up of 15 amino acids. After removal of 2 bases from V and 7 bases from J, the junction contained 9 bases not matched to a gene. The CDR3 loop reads CASSLLGQASRGYTF. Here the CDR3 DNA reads TGTGCCAGCAGCTTACTGGGACAGGCATCTCGTGGCTACACCTTC.

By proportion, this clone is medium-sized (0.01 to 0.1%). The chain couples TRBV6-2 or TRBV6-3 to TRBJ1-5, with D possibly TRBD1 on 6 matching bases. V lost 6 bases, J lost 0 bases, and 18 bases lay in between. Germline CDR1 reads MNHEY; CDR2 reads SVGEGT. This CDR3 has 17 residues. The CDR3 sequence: CASSHFPGAYSNQPQHF. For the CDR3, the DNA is TGTGCCAGCAGCCATTTCCCAGGGGCATATAGCAATCAGCCCCAGCATTTT.

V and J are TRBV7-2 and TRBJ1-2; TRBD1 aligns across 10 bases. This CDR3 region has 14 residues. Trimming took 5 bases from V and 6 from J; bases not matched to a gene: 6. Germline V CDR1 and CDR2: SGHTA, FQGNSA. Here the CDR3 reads CASSREDRGDGYTF. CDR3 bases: TGTGCCAGCAGCAGAGAGGACAGGGGGGATGGCTACACCTTC.

The CDR3, as DNA: TGTGCCACCAGTGAAGAGGGCCGGGGCTACACCTTC. Residues: CATSEEGRGYTF. The rearrangement uses TRBV24-1 and TRBJ1-2; no firm D call. V was trimmed by 4 bases and J by 8 bases, leaving 10 bases between them. In germline, CDR1 is KGHDR, CDR2 SFDVKD. The CDR3 totals 12 residues.

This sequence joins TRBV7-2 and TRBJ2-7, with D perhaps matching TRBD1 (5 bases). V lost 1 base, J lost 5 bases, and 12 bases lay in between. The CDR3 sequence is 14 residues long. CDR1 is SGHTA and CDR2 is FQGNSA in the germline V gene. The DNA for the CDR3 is TGTGCCAGCAGCTTAGGCCCGACAGCTGACGAGCAGTACTTC. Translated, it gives CASSLGPTADEQYF.

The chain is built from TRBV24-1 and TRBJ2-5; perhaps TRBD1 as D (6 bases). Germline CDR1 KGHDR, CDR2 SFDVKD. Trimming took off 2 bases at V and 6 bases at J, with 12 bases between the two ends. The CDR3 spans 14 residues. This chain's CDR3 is CATSDYRTAKTQYF. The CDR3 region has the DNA TGTGCCACCAGTGATTACAGGACAGCTAAGACCCAGTACTTC.

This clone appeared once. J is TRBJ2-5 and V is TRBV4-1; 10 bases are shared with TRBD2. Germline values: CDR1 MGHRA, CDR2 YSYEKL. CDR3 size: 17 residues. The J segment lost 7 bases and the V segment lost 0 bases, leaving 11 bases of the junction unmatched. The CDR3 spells CASSQDFRSGGAWTQYF. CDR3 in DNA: TGCGCCAGCAGCCAAGACTTCCGGAGCGGGGGGGCCTGGACCCAGTACTTC.

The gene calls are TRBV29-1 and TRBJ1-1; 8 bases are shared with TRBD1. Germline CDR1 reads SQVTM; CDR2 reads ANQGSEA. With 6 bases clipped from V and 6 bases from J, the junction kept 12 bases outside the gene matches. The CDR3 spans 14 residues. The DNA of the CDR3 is TGCAGCGTCGGCCAAGGACAGGGTCAATCTGAAGCTTTCTTT. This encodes CSVGQGQGQSEAFF.